A single sample is the source of the 23 T cell receptor beta chains below, sequenced in a study of identical twins. TCRdb reprocessed the 5' RACE reads with MiXCR, giving one entry per CDR3 protein. The sample shows about 890,000 distinct CDR3 sequences, 9% to 15% of them seen only once. These data were also filed under a second study, of yellow fever vaccine responses in identical twins.

Sequencing was carried out using PBMCs. The receptors shown here come from a woman younger than 30 in good health.

This chain joins TRBV5-5 and TRBJ2-7; maybe TRBD2 (5 bases). Trimming took off 1 base at V and 2 bases at J, with 10 bases between the two ends. Per germline, CDR1 SGHKS and CDR2 YYEKEE (reference sequence). The CDR3 has 14 amino acids. In DNA, the CDR3 is TGTGCCAGCAGCTTGTCCACCGGGGCCTACGAGCAGTACTTC. Its translation: CASSLSTGAYEQYF.

This clonotype has just a few counts. The gene calls are TRBV5-1 and TRBJ1-3; D is undetermined. Trimming shortened V by 4 bases and J by 0 bases, and 14 bases separated the two germline ends. CDR1 is SGHRS, CDR2 YFSETQ, per germline. The CDR3 is 16 amino acids. The CDR3 region is CASSRDDTNSGNTIYF. The DNA of the CDR3 is TGCGCCAGCAGCCGAGATGACACGAACTCTGGAAACACCATATATTTT.

This clonotype showed up many times. This CDR3 reads CASSTGRVESNQPQHF. CDR3 sequence (DNA): TGTGCCAGCAGTACGGGGAGGGTGGAGAGCAATCAGCCCCAGCATTTT. The chain couples TRBV6-1 to TRBJ1-5, with D unclear. The CDR3 is 16 residues long. V lost 5 bases, J lost 1 base, and 15 bases lay in between. Germline CDR1 reads MNHNS; CDR2 reads SASEGT.

CDR3 DNA sequence: TGTGCCAGCAGCTTAGATTGGGGGCCCAAATACGAGCAGTACTTC. This codes for CASSLDWGPKYEQYF. The V call is TRBV7-6, the J call TRBJ2-7; the D gene is possibly TRBD1 (6 bases). This CDR3 is built from 15 residues. V was trimmed by 1 base and J by 4 bases, leaving 14 bases between them. Germline V lookup: CDR1 SGHVS, CDR2 FNYEAQ.

In this sample, this clonotype turned up a few times. The chain carries TRBV11-2 and TRBJ2-2, with TRBD2 matching 10 bases. The CDR3 is 18 residues long. Per the germline V gene, CDR1 is SGHAT and CDR2 is FQNNGV. V lost 5 bases to trimming and J lost 0 bases; unmatched junction nucleotides: 9. The CDR3 nucleotides are TGTGCCAGCAGCCGAAGCGGTAGCGGGAGGCCGAACACCGGGGAGCTGTTTTTT. Translated: CASSRSGSGRPNTGELFF.

This clonotype was seen a handful of times. The chain is built from TRBV6-6 and TRBJ2-5, with 7 bases matching TRBD1. J was trimmed by 2 bases and V by 7 bases; bases with no gene match: 4. Germline CDR1 is MNHNY and CDR2 is SVGAGI (reference sequence). The CDR3 runs to 13 residues. In nucleotides, the CDR3 is TGTGCCAGCACCCAGGGACAGCAAGAGACCCAGTACTTC. As protein: CASTQGQQETQYF.

This clonotype showed up just a few times. The chain links TRBV14 to TRBJ1-2; unclear D gene. Germline V gene sequence: CDR1 SGHDN, CDR2 FVKESK. The CDR3 is 13 amino acids. Trimming took off 0 bases at V and 4 bases at J, with 6 bases between the two ends. The CDR3 DNA sequence: TGTGCCAGCAGCCAAGATTTCACCTATGGCTACACCTTC. Translated, it gives CASSQDFTYGYTF.

This clonotype was recorded at least ten times. V is TRBV12-3 or TRBV12-4 and J is TRBJ2-1; D may correspond to TRBD1 or TRBD2 (5 bases each). Trimming shortened V by 2 bases and J by 2 bases, and 13 bases separated the two germline ends. CDR3 size: 16 residues. Here the CDR3 reads CASSLLRGKAYNEQFF. The CDR3 DNA sequence: TGTGCCAGCAGTTTATTGAGGGGCAAAGCCTACAATGAGCAGTTCTTC.

The rearrangement links TRBV11-2 to TRBJ2-3; D perhaps matches TRBD1 (6 bases). The V end lost 5 bases, the J end lost 4 bases, and 16 bases lay between the germline ends. In germline, CDR1 is SGHAT, CDR2 FQNNGV. The CDR3 totals 15 residues. The CDR3 region has the DNA TGTGCCAGCAGCCCGAAGGGGGAGAGCCCAGATACGCAGTATTTT. Translated: CASSPKGESPDTQYF.

This clonotype was picked up a small number of times. The chain links TRBV7-2 to TRBJ2-1; 8 nucleotides align to TRBD1. The germline V gene encodes CDR1 SGHTA and CDR2 FQGNSA. V was pared by 4 bases and J by 8 bases, with 10 bases of the junction left unmatched. The CDR3 sequence is 15 residues long. CDR3 nucleotide sequence: TGTGCCAGCAGCTCAAGGACAGGGAATCGCGATGAGCAGTTCTTC. It translates to CASSSRTGNRDEQFF. The variable domain in full, with the rest retrieved from reference TRBV7-2 and TRBJ2-1, is GAGVSQSPSNKVTEKGKDVELRCDPISGHTALYWYRQSLGQGLEFLIYFQGNSAPDKSGLPSDRFSAERTGGSVSTLTIQRTQQEDSAVYLCASSSRTGNRDEQFFGPGTRLTVL.

The rearrangement uses TRBV7-9 and TRBJ2-5; possibly TRBD1 for D (5 bases). There are 14 residues in the CDR3. The V end was cut by 3 bases, the J end by 2 bases, with 10 bases between. CDR1 and CDR2 (germline): SEHNR, FQNEAQ (reference sequence). For the CDR3, the DNA is TGTGCCAGCAGCTTGGACACCCTTCAAGAGACCCAGTACTTC. It specifies CASSLDTLQETQYF.

This clonotype has more than one count but fewer than ten. This rearrangement joins TRBV6-5 to TRBJ2-1; D is possibly TRBD1 or TRBD2 (6 bases each). The CDR3 extends over 19 amino acids. The ends were cut back, 0 bases at V and 9 bases at J, with 27 bases in the middle. Germline assignment: CDR1 MNHEY and CDR2 SVGAGI. CDR3 DNA sequence: TGTGCCAGCAGTTACTCGAAAGGTGCTTCGTGGGGGGCAGTGGGTGAGCAGTTCTTC. It codes for CASSYSKGASWGAVGEQFF.

V usage is TRBV7-3 and J usage is TRBJ2-3; TRBD2 matches at 9 bases. V lost 0 bases and J lost 7; bases outside the gene matches: 5. Per germline, CDR1 SGHTA and CDR2 FQGTGA. The CDR3 runs 15 residues. CDR3 nucleotides: TGTGCCAGCAGCTTAACGGCGGGAGGGAAATATACGCAGTATTTT. This encodes CASSLTAGGKYTQYF.

There are many counts of this clonotype. The chain recombines TRBV15 with TRBJ1-4; no definite D call. This CDR3 contains 16 residues. In germline, CDR1 is LNHNV, CDR2 YYDKDF (reference sequence). Trimming shortened V by 0 bases and J by 7 bases, and 15 bases separated the two germline ends. CDR3 sequence reads: CATSRDWAGLREKLFF. CDR3 nucleotide sequence: TGTGCCACCAGCAGAGATTGGGCAGGCCTCCGTGAAAAACTGTTTTTT.

The gene calls are TRBV27 and TRBJ2-1; D may be TRBD2 (5 bases). V was cut by 5 bases and J by 12 bases, with 17 bases left in between. Germline values: CDR1 MNHEY, CDR2 SMNVEV (reference sequence). The CDR3 has 13 amino acids. CDR3 in amino acids: CASSPLGGGGQFF. The CDR3 DNA reads as TGTGCCAGCAGTCCGCTAGGAGGTGGAGGGCAGTTCTTC.

This clonotype was counted ten times or more. J is TRBJ1-5 and V is TRBV7-8; D is ambiguous. The length of the CDR3 is 14 residues. Per germline, CDR1 SGHVS and CDR2 FQNEAQ. V was trimmed by 5 bases and J by 2 bases, leaving 10 bases between them. CDR3 sequence (DNA): TGTGCCAGCAGCCAAGCCTGGGGCAATCAGCCCCAGCATTTT. Translated, it gives CASSQAWGNQPQHF.

V usage is TRBV20-1 and J usage is TRBJ2-5, with 10 bases that match TRBD1. In germline, CDR1 is DFQATT, CDR2 SNEGSKA (reference sequence). The J segment lost 3 bases and the V segment lost 1 base, leaving 5 bases of the junction unmatched. CDR3 length equals 15 residues. This CDR3 is CSARVGTGDEETQYF. The CDR3 DNA sequence: TGCAGTGCTAGAGTGGGGACAGGGGATGAAGAGACCCAGTACTTC.

The chain links TRBV5-1 to TRBJ2-5; 8 bases fit TRBD2. Germline V gene sequence: CDR1 SGHRS, CDR2 YFSETQ. The CDR3 loop spans 17 amino acids. J gave up 1 base and V 0 bases, and 8 bases lay outside the gene matches. The CDR3 is CASSLEGSSGIQETQYF. The CDR3 nucleotides read TGCGCCAGCAGCTTGGAGGGTAGTAGCGGGATCCAAGAGACCCAGTACTTC.

The genes are TRBV3-1 and TRBJ1-5; the D is unclear. Germline CDR1 is LGHDT and CDR2 is YNNKEL (reference sequence). This CDR3 is built from 13 residues. Between the trimmed V and J ends, which lost 1 base and 8 bases, there was a span of 9 bases. Here the CDR3 DNA reads TGTGCCAGCAGCCAAGGAGCAGCCAAGCCCCAGCATTTT. Translated: CASSQGAAKPQHF.

This chain links TRBV28 with TRBJ1-2, with D tentatively TRBD1 (6 bases). The CDR3 loop spans 14 amino acids. Germline V gene data show CDR1 as MDHEN and CDR2 as SYDVKM. V lost 5 bases and J 4 bases, leaving 14 bases between the germline ends. The CDR3 reads CASSLGDNFYGYTF. The CDR3 DNA reads as TGTGCCAGCAGTCTCGGGGACAATTTCTATGGCTACACCTTC.

V is TRBV10-3 and J is TRBJ2-1; 8 bases are a match to TRBD1. CDR1 and CDR2 (germline): ENHRY, SYGVKD. Trimming removed 6 bases from V and 5 bases from J; junction bases left unmatched: 3. This CDR3 has 13 amino acids. The CDR3 DNA follows: TGTGCCATCAGGGACAGGGAGAACAATGAGCAGTTCTTC. This translates into CAIRDRENNEQFF.

The sample holds a few counts of this clonotype. V usage is TRBV7-3 and J usage is TRBJ2-1; D unresolved. CDR3 length: 13 amino acids. The V gene's germline CDR1 is SGHTA and CDR2 FQGTGA. Trimming removed 0 bases at V and 2 bases at J, with 2 bases between. DNA for the CDR3: TGTGCCAGCAGCTTAACCCCCTACAATGAGCAGTTCTTC. Encoded protein: CASSLTPYNEQFF.

Ten or more counts support this clonotype. V gene TRBV20-1 combines with J gene TRBJ2-1; D unresolved. V dropped 0 bases and J dropped 3 bases, with 24 bases sitting between them. The CDR3 runs 19 residues. Looked up from germline, CDR1 is DFQATT and CDR2 is SNEGSKA (reference sequence). Here the CDR3 DNA reads TGCAGTGCTAGAGAAAACTCCCCCGTAAGTTTGAGTTTCTACAATGAGCAGTTCTTC. Its translation: CSARENSPVSLSFYNEQFF.